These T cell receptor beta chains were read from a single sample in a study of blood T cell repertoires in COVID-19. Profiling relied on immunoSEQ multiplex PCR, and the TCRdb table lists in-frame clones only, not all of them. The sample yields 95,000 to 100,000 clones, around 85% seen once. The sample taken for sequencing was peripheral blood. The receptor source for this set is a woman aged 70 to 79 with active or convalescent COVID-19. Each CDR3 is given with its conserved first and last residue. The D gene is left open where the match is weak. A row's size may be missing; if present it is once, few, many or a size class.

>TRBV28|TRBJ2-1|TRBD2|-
TGTGCCAGCAGTTTTTTGGTAGCGGGAGGGCCTAGGTCCTACAATGAGCAGTTCTTC
CASSFLVAGGPRSYNEQFF
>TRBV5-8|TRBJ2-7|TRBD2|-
TGTGCCAGCAGCTTGGGGACTAGCGGGAGCCCCTACGAGCAGTACTTC
CASSLGTSGSPYEQYF
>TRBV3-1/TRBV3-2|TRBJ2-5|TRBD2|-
TGTGCCAGCAGCGGGGGACTACCAGGGATGTACCAAGAGACCCAGTACTTC
CASSGGLPGMYQETQYF
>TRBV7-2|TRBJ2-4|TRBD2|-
TGTGCCAGCAGCTTAGTTGATCCCTTACGACTAGCGCGGAGAAACATTCAGTACTTC
CASSLVDPLRLARRNIQYF
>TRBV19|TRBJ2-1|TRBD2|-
TGTGCCAGTAGTAAGTCCGGGACTACCTCGGATGAGCAGTTCTTC
CASSKSGTTSDEQFF
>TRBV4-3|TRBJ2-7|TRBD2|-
TGCGCCAGCAGCCAAGACCTAGCGGGAGTCTACGAGCAGTACTTC
CASSQDLAGVYEQYF
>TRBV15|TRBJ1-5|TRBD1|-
TGTGCCACCAGCACCCAGGGGGCGCGACAGCCCCAGCATTTT
CATSTQGARQPQHF
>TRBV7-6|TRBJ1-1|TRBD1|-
TGTGCCAGCAGCCCCACTGACAGGGGGCCCACTGAAGCTTTCTTT
CASSPTDRGPTEAFF
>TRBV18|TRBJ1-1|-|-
TGTGCCAGCTGTCCCCAGGCGAACACTGAAGCTTTCTTT
CASCPQANTEAFF
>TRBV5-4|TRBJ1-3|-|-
TGTGCCAGCAGCTCCAGGGATTCTGGAAACACCATATATTTT
CASSSRDSGNTIYF
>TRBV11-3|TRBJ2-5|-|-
TGTGCCAGCAGCTTAACGGCTAGTACAGAGACCCAGTACTTC
CASSLTASTETQYF
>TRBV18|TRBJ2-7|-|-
TGTGCCAGCTCACCACCTTCGAGCTACGAGCAGTACTTC
CASSPPSSYEQYF
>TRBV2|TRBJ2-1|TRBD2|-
TGTGCCAGCAGTGTCGGACTAGCGGGTTATAATGAGCAGTTCTTC
CASSVGLAGYNEQFF
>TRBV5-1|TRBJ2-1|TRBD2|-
TGCGCCAGCAGCTGGGGACTAGCCCCCTACAATGAGCAGTTCTTC
CASSWGLAPYNEQFF
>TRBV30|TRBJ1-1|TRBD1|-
TGTGCCTGGAATGAACAGGGGGGCACTGAAGCTTTCTTT
CAWNEQGGTEAFF
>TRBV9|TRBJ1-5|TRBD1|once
TGTGCCAGCAGCGTCGGGACAGGGGGCAATCAGCCCCAGCATTTT
CASSVGTGGNQPQHF
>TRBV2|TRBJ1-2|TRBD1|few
TGTGCCAGCAGTGATGGGACAGCAATATATGGCTACACCTTC
CASSDGTAIYGYTF
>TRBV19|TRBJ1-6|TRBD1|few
TGTGCCAGTACGGGGACAGGATTTCGATCACCCCTCCACTTT
CASTGTGFRSPLHF
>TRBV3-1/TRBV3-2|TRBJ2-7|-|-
TGTGCCAGCAGCCAAGGCACAGGGAACGAGCAGTACTTC
CASSQGTGNEQYF
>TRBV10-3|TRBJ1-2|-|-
TGTGCCATCAAGGGGCGGTCCTATGGCTACACCTTC
CAIKGRSYGYTF
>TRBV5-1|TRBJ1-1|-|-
TGCGCCAGCAGCCCTAACACAGACACTGAAGCTTTCTTT
CASSPNTDTEAFF
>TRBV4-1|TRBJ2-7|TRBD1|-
TGCGCCAGCAGCCAATCGGGACAGGCCCCCTACGAGCAGTACTTC
CASSQSGQAPYEQYF
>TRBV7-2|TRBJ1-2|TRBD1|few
TGTGCCAGCAGCTCCTACAGGGGGCGGGATGGCTACACCTTC
CASSSYRGRDGYTF
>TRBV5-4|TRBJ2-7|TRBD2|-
TGTGCCAGCAGCGCCGCTAGCGGGGGGGCCTGGTACGAGCAGTACTTC
CASSAASGGAWYEQYF
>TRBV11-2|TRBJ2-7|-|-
TGTGCCAGCAGCCCACCCTGGACAGCCTACGAGCAGTACTTC
CASSPPWTAYEQYF
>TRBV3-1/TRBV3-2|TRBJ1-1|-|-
TGTGCCAGCAGCCAAGATTTATTTCTGAACACTGAAGCTTTCTTT
CASSQDLFLNTEAFF